This paragraph covers one T cell receptor beta chain sequence. This entry is derived from a study of Ad26.COV2.S vaccination and SARS-CoV-2 variants. Treatment in this sample: roughly 18 received Ad26.COV2.S at low or high dose, single or two shots; about 5 received placebo; per-sample allocation not given. Day 63 following the first vaccine or placebo injection was when the samples were taken. The CDR3 contains 15 residues. Germline lookup yields CDR1 LGHNA and CDR2 YSLEER. V shed 4 bases and J 0 bases; nucleotides not matched to a gene: 5. Sequencing used immunoSEQ multiplex PCR; TCRdb keeps in-frame clones, though not all of them. The data hold 300,000 to 350,000 clones, with about 88% observed a single time.

The rearrangement links TRBV4-3 to TRBJ2-7; TRBD1 matches 8 bases. This specimen was peripheral blood, taken in a trial of Ad26.COV2.S vaccine versus placebo. The clonotype comes from a person between 18 and 60 years old who received the Ad26.COV2.S COVID-19 vaccine or a placebo. The CDR3 DNA sequence: TGCGCCAGCAGCCCTGGACAGGGATCCTCCTACGAGCAGTACTTC. This encodes CASSPGQGSSYEQYF.